These 19 T cell receptor beta chains came from one sample sequenced in a study of blood T cell repertoires in COVID-19 (dated by TCRdb to about 2020). Library generation was performed with the immunoSEQ multiplex PCR assay. This immuneACCESS table, as held by TCRdb, lists in-frame sequences with V and J called but not all clones. Of the missing ones, under half trace to an unresolved V gene in checked studies; the others have no known cause. The sample records some 270,000 clones, about 90% of which are singletons. The ten largest account for around 2.3% of the sample. Sample: peripheral blood. The receptors shown here come from a woman aged 60-75 years with COVID-19, enrolled during active disease.

The chain uses TRBV6-1 and TRBJ2-3, with 7 positions matching TRBD1. In germline, CDR1 is MNHNS, CDR2 SASEGT. The CDR3 has 15 amino acids. The junction had 3 bases not matched to a gene; V was cut back by 1 base and J by 2 bases. CDR3 in amino acids: CASSEGQGITDTQYF. Written as DNA, the CDR3 is TGTGCCAGCAGTGAAGGACAGGGTATCACAGATACGCAGTATTTT.

This chain joins TRBV4-2 and TRBJ1-2; 7 nucleotides agree with TRBD1. Germline CDR1 is LGHNA and CDR2 is YNFKEQ. With V trimmed by 0 bases and J by 5 bases, 9 bases remained unmatched. The CDR3 consists of 16 residues. The DNA for the CDR3 is TGTGCCAGCAGCCAAGAAAAAGGGACAGAGAGATATGGCTACACCTTC. The encoded protein is CASSQEKGTERYGYTF.

The table lists this clone with a few counts. The chain joins TRBV5-8 to TRBJ1-4; unclear D gene. Germline values: CDR1 SGHTS, CDR2 YDEGEE. V dropped 0 bases and J dropped 11 bases, with 14 bases sitting between them. The CDR3 loop spans 14 amino acids. As DNA, the CDR3 is TGTGCCAGCAGCTTGGAGCCTCCCGGTAGCAAACTGTTTTTT. Its translation is CASSLEPPGSKLFF.

This chain uses TRBV4-1 with TRBJ1-1; possibly TRBD1 for D (5 bases). V was clipped by 0 bases and J by 5 bases, with 25 bases between them. The CDR3 covers 19 residues. CDR1 is MGHRA and CDR2 is YSYEKL in the germline V gene. CDR3 DNA sequence: TGCGCCAGCAGCCAAGAATTACCCCCACGTTTCGGGGGGAATACTGAAGCTTTCTTT. It yields the protein CASSQELPPRFGGNTEAFF.

This chain uses TRBV27 with TRBJ2-1, with 7 bases fitting TRBD1. CDR3 size: 13 residues. Germline CDR1 is MNHEY and CDR2 is SMNVEV (reference sequence). J gave up 7 bases and V 3 bases, and 3 bases lay outside the gene matches. CDR3 in amino acids: CASSFLTGNEQFF. DNA of the CDR3: TGTGCCAGCAGTTTCCTGACAGGGAATGAGCAGTTCTTC.

This rearrangement joins TRBV6-5 to TRBJ1-2; perhaps TRBD1 as D (5 bases). The germline gives CDR1 MNHEY, CDR2 SVGAGI. The CDR3 extends over 12 amino acids. Trimming left V 6 bases short and J 6 bases short, with 11 bases between. The CDR3 protein is CASSSTVNGYTF. The CDR3, as DNA: TGTGCCAGCAGCTCGACAGTGAATGGCTACACCTTC.

V and J are TRBV6-2 or TRBV6-3 and TRBJ1-1; D is undetermined. V gave up 0 bases and J gave up 1 base, with 6 bases separating them. This CDR3 contains 14 residues. The germline V gene has CDR1 MNHEY and CDR2 SVGEGT. The CDR3 nucleotides read TGTGCCAGCAGTTACTCAACACAGAACACTGAAGCTTTCTTT. It is translated as CASSYSTQNTEAFF.

J is TRBJ2-2 and V is TRBV24-1; TRBD1 matches at 12 bases. Germline CDR1 is KGHDR and CDR2 is SFDVKD. The CDR3 totals 18 residues. Losses at the gene ends were 2 bases for V and 5 bases for J; bases not matched to a gene: 8. In DNA form, the CDR3 reads TGTGCCACCAGTGATTCCGGGACAGGGGGCGCGGGGACCGGGGAGCTGTTTTTT. Encoded protein: CATSDSGTGGAGTGELFF.

The chain uses TRBV7-2 and TRBJ2-1, with D tentatively TRBD2 (7 bases). This CDR3 contains 15 residues. Per germline, CDR1 SGHTA and CDR2 FQGNSA. V was shortened by 3 bases and J by 5 bases, with 14 bases between the two germline ends. In nucleotides, the CDR3 is TGTGCCAGCAGCTTGGAGAGGGGGGGCCACAATGAGCAGTTCTTC. As protein: CASSLERGGHNEQFF.

The gene calls are TRBV4-3 and TRBJ1-2; 9 nucleotides agree with TRBD1. Losses at the gene ends were 1 base for V and 2 bases for J; bases not matched to a gene: 5. The length of the CDR3 is 16 residues. CDR1 is LGHNA, CDR2 YSLEER, per germline. The CDR3 protein is CASSQVGQGSNYGYTF. For the CDR3, the DNA is TGCGCCAGCAGCCAAGTTGGACAGGGGAGCAACTATGGCTACACCTTC.

The V gene is TRBV20-1, the J gene TRBJ1-5; the D is unclear. Germline CDR1 reads DFQATT; CDR2 reads SNEGSKA (reference sequence). V was cut by 3 bases and J by 6 bases, with 9 bases left in between. The CDR3 loop spans 12 amino acids. The CDR3, as DNA: TGCAGTGCTAGTAACCCGGGTCAGCCCCAGCATTTT. Translating it yields CSASNPGQPQHF.

Remarks on this clone: At one boundary the junction diverges from the germline segment, which might be a read error. V and J are TRBV5-1 and TRBJ1-4; D call uncertain. Germline V lookup: CDR1 SGHRS, CDR2 YFSETQ. This CDR3 contains 14 residues. The CDR3: CASSLDRSNEELFF. In DNA form, the CDR3 reads TGCGCCAGCAGCTTGGATCGGTCTAATGAAGAACTGTTTTTT.

The chain recombines TRBV21-1 with TRBJ1-4. TRBV21-1 has pseudogene status. This CDR3 has 14 residues. CDR3 nucleotide sequence: TGTGCCAGCAGCAAAGTAGCCGGAAATGAAAAACTGTTTTTT. Amino acids: CASSKVAGNEKLFF.

The rearrangement joins TRBV6-5 to TRBJ1-2, with TRBD1 identical over 10 bases. The germline V gene has CDR1 MNHEY and CDR2 SVGAGI. The CDR3 has 14 residues. V was pared by 7 bases and J by 3 bases, with 5 bases of the junction left unmatched. The CDR3 DNA follows: TGTGCCAGCAACCAAGGACAGGGGGACTATGGCTACACCTTC. Its translation: CASNQGQGDYGYTF.

The sample holds a few counts of this clone. The V gene is TRBV5-8, the J gene TRBJ1-5, with no clear D. Trimming cost V 0 bases and J 3 bases, with 7 bases left between them. The CDR3 covers 14 residues. Germline CDR1 and CDR2: SGHTS and YDEGEE. The CDR3 spells CASSLAGYNQPQHF. CDR3 coding DNA: TGTGCCAGCAGCTTGGCGGGATACAATCAGCCCCAGCATTTT.

This chain connects TRBV11-2 to TRBJ1-6, with D possibly matching TRBD1 (6 bases). The length of the CDR3 is 17 residues. V shed 4 bases and J shed 7 bases, with 20 bases lying between them. Germline V gene data show CDR1 as SGHAT and CDR2 as FQNNGV. The chain's CDR3 is CASSSRTPGDPNSPLHF. For the CDR3, the DNA is TGTGCCAGCAGCTCCCGGACTCCAGGGGACCCGAATTCACCCCTCCACTTT.

This chain connects TRBV7-2 to TRBJ1-1, with D possibly being TRBD1 (6 bases). Germline CDR1 is SGHTA and CDR2 is FQGNSA. V was trimmed by 5 bases and J by 0 bases, leaving 16 bases between them. The CDR3 totals 16 residues. The CDR3 DNA is TGTGCCAGCAGCCGGGCCATTGGACAGCTGAACACTGAAGCTTTCTTT. Amino acid sequence: CASSRAIGQLNTEAFF.

V and J are TRBV18 and TRBJ1-1, with 8 bases fitting TRBD1. This CDR3 comprises 16 residues. Germline V CDR1 and CDR2: KGHSH, LQKENI. V trimming: 5 bases; J trimming: 0 bases; junction bases outside the gene matches: 8. The CDR3 DNA reads as TGTGCCAGCTCAAAGACAGGGGCAAACATGAACACTGAAGCTTTCTTT. Translated, it gives CASSKTGANMNTEAFF.

The CDR3 loop is CASSTIVIRTAQETQYF. The CDR3 DNA follows: TGTGCCAGTAGTACGATAGTAATCCGGACAGCTCAAGAGACCCAGTACTTC. The V and J genes are TRBV19 and TRBJ2-5; D is possibly TRBD1 (6 bases). With 4 bases removed from V and 2 bases from J, the gap between germline ends came to 20 bases. The germline gives CDR1 LNHDA, CDR2 SQIVND (reference sequence). The CDR3 consists of 17 residues.